This T cell receptor (beta chain) is from a study of regulatory T cells in long-lasting Graves disease. As regards this clonotype: Its antigen is not known.

The study's findings and limits: Accuracy may have been reduced by the small sample size. Patients whose Graves' disease persisted exhibited lower TCR diversity than those newly diagnosed.

The sample's time point: newly diagnosed GD, antithyroid drugs for less than 3 months. The TCR library was made from RNA that had been extracted from PBMCs in TRIzol. Arm-PCR of CDR3 regions and iRepertoire HTBI primers were the basis on which TCR beta libraries were built. Using its own MiXCR run on the multiplex PCR reads, TCRdb lists one record per CDR3 protein. The sample shows 350,000 to 400,000 distinct CDR3 sequences, roughly 17% of them seen only once. Germline CDR1 reads MNHEY; CDR2 reads SMNVEV (reference sequence). V shed 7 bases and J 2 bases; nucleotides not matched to a gene: 18. The CDR3 extends over 18 amino acids. The same data also went into a second study, on T cells in Graves' hyperthyroidism and ophthalmopathy.

The chain is built from TRBV27 and TRBJ2-7; TRBD2 matches 9 bases. The sequences come from peripheral blood mononuclear cells (PBMCs), collected at new diagnosis, from a patient treated with antithyroid drugs. The TCR originated in a woman aged 18 to 35 with Graves disease. The CDR3 DNA sequence: TGTGCCAGCAATGCGGCGGGAGGGCCGGCCATTGTTACCTACGAGCAGTACTTC. Translation gives CASNAAGGPAIVTYEQYF.